This T cell receptor beta chain comes out of a study of shared clonotypes between healthy human individuals. The run depth of the assay was deep. Profiling relied on immunoSEQ multiplex PCR, and the TCRdb table lists in-frame clones only, not all of them. The sample consists of around 990,000 clones, roughly 77% of them appearing once. This clone showed up just a few times. The germline gives CDR1 MDHEN, CDR2 SYDVKM. V trimming: 2 bases; J trimming: 4 bases; junction bases outside the gene matches: 6. This CDR3 is 16 amino acids long. The sequenced sample was memory CD4+ T cells from PBMCs. The sample's subset: CD45RA-negative fraction. This TCR was recovered from a young man in good health. Some clones in this sample may be carry-over from other donors' samples. V gene TRBV28 combines with J gene TRBJ2-3, with 10 bases fitting TRBD2. The DNA of the CDR3 is TGTGCCAGCAGTTTAGGTATAGCGGGAGGCGCAGATACGCAGTATTTT. Protein: CASSLGIAGGADTQYF. Full variable domain (rest looked up from reference TRBV28 and TRBJ2-3): DVKVTQSSRYLVKRTGEKVFLECVQDMDHENMFWYRQDPGLGLRLIYFSYDVKMKEKGDIPEGYSVSREKKERFSLILESASTNQTSMYLCASSLGIAGGADTQYFGPGTRLTVL.